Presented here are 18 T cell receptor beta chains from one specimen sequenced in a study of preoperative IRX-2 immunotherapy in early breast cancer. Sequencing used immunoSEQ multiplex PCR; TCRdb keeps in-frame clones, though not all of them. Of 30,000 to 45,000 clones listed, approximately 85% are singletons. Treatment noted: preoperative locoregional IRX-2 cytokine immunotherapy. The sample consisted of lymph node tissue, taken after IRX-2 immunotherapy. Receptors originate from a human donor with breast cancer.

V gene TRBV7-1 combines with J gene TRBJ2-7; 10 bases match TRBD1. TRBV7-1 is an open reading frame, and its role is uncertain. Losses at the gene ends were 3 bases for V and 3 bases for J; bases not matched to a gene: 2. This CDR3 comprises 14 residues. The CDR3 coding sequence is TGTGCCAGCAGCTCCAGGGACAGGGGCTACGAGCAGTACTTC. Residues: CASSSRDRGYEQYF.

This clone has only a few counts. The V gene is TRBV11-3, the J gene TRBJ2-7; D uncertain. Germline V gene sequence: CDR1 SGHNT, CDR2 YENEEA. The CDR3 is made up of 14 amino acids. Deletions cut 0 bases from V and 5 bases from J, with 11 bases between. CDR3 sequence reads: CASSLEQVFHEQYF. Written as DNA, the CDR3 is TGTGCCAGCAGCTTAGAGCAGGTTTTCCACGAGCAGTACTTC.

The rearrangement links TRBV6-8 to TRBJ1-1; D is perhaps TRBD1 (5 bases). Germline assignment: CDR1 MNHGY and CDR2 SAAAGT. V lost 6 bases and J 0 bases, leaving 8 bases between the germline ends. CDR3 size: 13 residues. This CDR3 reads CASRGTVNTEAFF. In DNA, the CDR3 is TGTGCCAGCAGGGGGACGGTGAACACTGAAGCTTTCTTT.

This chain's CDR3 is CASRERGGSETQYF. As DNA, the CDR3 is TGTGCCAGCAGGGAGCGGGGGGGCTCGGAGACCCAGTACTTC. The V call is TRBV11-3, the J call TRBJ2-5; 10 bases agree with TRBD2. V dropped 6 bases and J dropped 5; count of bases not matched to a gene: 6. The length of the CDR3 is 14 residues. CDR1 is SGHNT, CDR2 YENEEA, per germline. The whole variable domain, remainder taken from reference TRBV11-3 and TRBJ2-5, is EAGVVQSPRYKIIEKKQPVAFWCNPISGHNTLYWYLQNLGQGPELLIRYENEEAVDDSQLPKDRFSAERLKGVDSTLKIQPAELGDSAVYLCASRERGGSETQYFGPGTRLLVL.

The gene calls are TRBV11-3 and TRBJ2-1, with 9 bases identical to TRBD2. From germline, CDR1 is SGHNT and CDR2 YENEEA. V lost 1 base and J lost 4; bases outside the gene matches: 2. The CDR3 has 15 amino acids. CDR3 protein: CASSLGAGGYNEQFF. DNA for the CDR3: TGTGCCAGCAGCTTAGGAGCGGGGGGATACAATGAGCAGTTCTTC.

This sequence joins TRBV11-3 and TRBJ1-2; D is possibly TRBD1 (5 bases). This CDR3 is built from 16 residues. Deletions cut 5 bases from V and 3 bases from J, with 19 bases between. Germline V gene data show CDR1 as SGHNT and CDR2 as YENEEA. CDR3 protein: CASSDETGGYDYGYTF. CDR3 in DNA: TGTGCCAGCAGCGACGAGACGGGGGGGTACGACTATGGCTACACCTTC.

The CDR3 nucleotides read TGTGCCAGCGCCTGGGGGGGGAACACTGAAGCTTTCTTT. Its translation is CASAWGGNTEAFF. V gene TRBV7-8 combines with J gene TRBJ1-1, with a weak D call TRBD1 (5 bases). The CDR3 is 13 amino acids. CDR1 SGHVS and CDR2 FQNEAQ come from the germline V gene. V was clipped by 8 bases and J by 1 base, with 11 bases between them.

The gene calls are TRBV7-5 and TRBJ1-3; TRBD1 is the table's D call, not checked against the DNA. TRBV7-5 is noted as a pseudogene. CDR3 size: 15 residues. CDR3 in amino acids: CASSSTGFSGNTIYF. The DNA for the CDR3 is TGTGCCAGCAGCTCTACAGGGTTCTCTGGAAACACCATATATTTT.

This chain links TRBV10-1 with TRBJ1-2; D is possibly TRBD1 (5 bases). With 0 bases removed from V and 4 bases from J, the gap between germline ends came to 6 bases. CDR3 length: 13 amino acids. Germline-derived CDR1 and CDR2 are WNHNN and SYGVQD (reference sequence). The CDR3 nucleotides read TGCGCCAGCAGTGAGTCCGGGACCTATGGCTACACCTTC. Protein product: CASSESGTYGYTF.

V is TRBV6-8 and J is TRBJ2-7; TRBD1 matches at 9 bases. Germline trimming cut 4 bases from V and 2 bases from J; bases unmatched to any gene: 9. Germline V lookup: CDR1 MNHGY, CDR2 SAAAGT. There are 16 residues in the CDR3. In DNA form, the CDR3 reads TGTGCCAGCAGTTTCTACTCCGGGACAGGGACCTACGAGCAGTACTTC. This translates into CASSFYSGTGTYEQYF.

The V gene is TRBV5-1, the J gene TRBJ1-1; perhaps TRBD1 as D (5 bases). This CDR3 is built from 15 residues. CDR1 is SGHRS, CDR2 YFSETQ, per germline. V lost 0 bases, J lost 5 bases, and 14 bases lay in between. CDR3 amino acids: CASSLAKGQVTEAFF. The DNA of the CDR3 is TGCGCCAGCAGCTTGGCCAAGGGGCAGGTAACTGAAGCTTTCTTT.

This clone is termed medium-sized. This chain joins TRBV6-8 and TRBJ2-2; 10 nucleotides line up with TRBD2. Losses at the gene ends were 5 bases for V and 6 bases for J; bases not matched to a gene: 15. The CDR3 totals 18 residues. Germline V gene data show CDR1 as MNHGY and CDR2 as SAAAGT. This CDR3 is CASSDAIAGGKLAGELFF. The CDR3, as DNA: TGTGCCAGCAGTGACGCCATAGCGGGGGGCAAGTTGGCCGGGGAGCTGTTTTTT.

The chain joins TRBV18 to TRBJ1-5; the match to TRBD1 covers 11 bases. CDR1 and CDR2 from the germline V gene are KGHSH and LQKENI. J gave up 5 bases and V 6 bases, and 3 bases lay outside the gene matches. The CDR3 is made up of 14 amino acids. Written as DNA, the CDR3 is TGTGCCAGCTCCGGACAGGGGGCCGATCAGCCCCAGCATTTT. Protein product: CASSGQGADQPQHF.

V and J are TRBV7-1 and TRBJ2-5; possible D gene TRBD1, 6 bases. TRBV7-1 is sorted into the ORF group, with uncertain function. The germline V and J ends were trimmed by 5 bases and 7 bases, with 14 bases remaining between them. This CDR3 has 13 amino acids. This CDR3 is CASSPGQDRTQYF. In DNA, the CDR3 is TGTGCCAGCAGCCCGGGACAAGATAGGACCCAGTACTTC.

As DNA, the CDR3 is TGTGCCAGCAGACTTTCCTATAGCAATCAGCCCCAGCATTTT. Its translation: CASRLSYSNQPQHF. V and J are TRBV28 and TRBJ1-5; D call uncertain. CDR3 length equals 14 residues. The germline V gene has CDR1 MDHEN and CDR2 SYDVKM. Trimming removed 6 bases from V and 0 bases from J, with 9 bases in between.

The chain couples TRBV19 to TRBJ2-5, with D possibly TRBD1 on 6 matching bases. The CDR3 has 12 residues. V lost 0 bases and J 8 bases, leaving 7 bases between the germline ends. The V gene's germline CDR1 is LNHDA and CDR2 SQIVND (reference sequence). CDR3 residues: CASSIEGTTQYF. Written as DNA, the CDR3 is TGTGCCAGTAGTATAGAGGGGACAACCCAGTACTTC.

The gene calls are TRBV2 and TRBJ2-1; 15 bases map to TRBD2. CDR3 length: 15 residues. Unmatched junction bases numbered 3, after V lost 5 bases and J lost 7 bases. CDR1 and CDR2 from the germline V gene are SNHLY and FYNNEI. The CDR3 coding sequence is TGTGCCAGCAGTCGGACTAGCGGGGGGGCGAATGAGCAGTTCTTC. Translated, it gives CASSRTSGGANEQFF.

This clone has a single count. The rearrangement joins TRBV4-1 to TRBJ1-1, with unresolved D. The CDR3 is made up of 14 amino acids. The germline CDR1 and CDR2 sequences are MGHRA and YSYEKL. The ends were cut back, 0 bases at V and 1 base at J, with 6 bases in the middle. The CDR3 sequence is CASSQDLRNTEAFF. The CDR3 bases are TGCGCCAGCAGCCAAGATTTAAGGAACACTGAAGCTTTCTTT.